The source of this TCR beta chain is a study of a mutant IDH1 vaccine in newly diagnosed glioma (TCRdb year 2021). Some background on the complete study: Patients were given eight vaccinations, in weeks 1, 3, 5, 7, 11, 15, 19 and 23, which matched visits V03 through V10. In the chemotherapy-containing groups, vaccination started alongside temozolomide cycles, whereas in patients who had radiotherapy alone it started 4-6 weeks after radiotherapy. Of the approximately 29 treated patients, about 62% were male and approximately 38% were female, and a mean age of around 40 years was recorded. Before enrollment, patients had received standard therapy of radiotherapy alone, temozolomide alone, or radiochemotherapy with temozolomide; most received the combination. Six visits were used for peripheral blood collection: V03 (baseline), V05, V07, V10, V12 and V13. Longitudinal TCRB deep sequencing was performed for 25 to 30 treated patients wherever samples were available for exploratory analyses. The investigation overall reported the following: PBMC samples for TCRB deep sequencing were selected based on availability. According to the authors, sample limitations meant that analyses of patient blood samples could not be reproduced. Immune responses induced by the vaccine were seen in roughly 95% of patients across multiple MHC alleles. Pseudoprogression appeared unrelated to alterations in the top peripheral T cell clonotypes detected by TCRB sequencing.

Library preparation was by the immunoSEQ multiplex PCR assay. Rearranged TCR beta chain sequences were amplified using the hsTCRB Kit according to the manufacturer's protocol. An Illumina MiSeq was used to sequence the TCRB libraries. Turning to the authors' computational methods: The kit vendor's proprietary platform handled demultiplexing, trimming and gene mapping. TCRdb holds this immuneACCESS table with in-frame rearrangements only. Some clones are missing; in checked studies, unresolved V genes explain under half, and the rest has no known cause. V and J calls and clone size are as listed in that table; D and trimming were resolved from the DNA. The sample table records about 30,000 clones; around nine tenths of these occur just once. The biggest ten clones account for over 2.5% of the sample. CDR3 length: 16 amino acids, cysteine to phenylalanine. The only DNA kept is the CDR3, 48 bases in frame from the first base. The germline V gene sets CDR1 to MGHRA and CDR2 to YSYEKL. Trimming takes 4 bases from V and 3 bases from J, and the germline ends sit 15 bases apart.

A note on this clone: This clone's antigen is unknown. The sample holds no much larger clone one base away, and base qualities are not on file.

Sample time point, as interpreted from the label and publication: week 23, last vaccination. Every vaccine dose consisted of 300 ug of a 20-mer mutant IDH1 peptide in Montanide, administered subcutaneously together with topical imiquimod. Donors had newly diagnosed WHO grade 3 or 4 IDH1-mutant astrocytomas with loss of nuclear ATRX. The samples were drawn from NOA16, a multicentre, single-arm, open-label phase I trial in Germany that tested a mutant IDH1 peptide vaccine in humans for the first time. Genomic DNA for TCRB sequencing was isolated from EDTA blood with the DNeasy Blood and Tissue Kit. The rearranged chain carries TRBV4-1 and TRBJ2-2; the D gene is tentatively TRBD1 or TRBD2, each matching 5 bases. This clonotype originated in a man between 40 and 49 years old with glioma. Here the sequenced sample was PBMCs, taken from a glioma patient whose treatment included an IDH1 peptide vaccine. The DNA is as follows: TGCGCCAGCAGCCTCTCTCCCAGAGGGGACACCGGGGAGCTGTTTTTT. This gives the protein CASSLSPRGDTGELFF.